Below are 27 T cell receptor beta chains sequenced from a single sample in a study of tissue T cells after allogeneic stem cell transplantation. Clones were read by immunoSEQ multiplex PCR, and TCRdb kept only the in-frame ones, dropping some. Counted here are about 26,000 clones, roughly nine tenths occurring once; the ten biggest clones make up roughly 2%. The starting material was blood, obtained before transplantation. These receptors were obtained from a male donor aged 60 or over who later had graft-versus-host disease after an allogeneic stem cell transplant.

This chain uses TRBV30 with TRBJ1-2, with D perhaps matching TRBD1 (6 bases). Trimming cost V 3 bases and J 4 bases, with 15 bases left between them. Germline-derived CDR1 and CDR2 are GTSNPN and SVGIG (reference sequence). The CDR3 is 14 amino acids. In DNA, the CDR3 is TGTGCCTGGAGCTCATTGGGGGGCAGCTATGGCTACACCTTC. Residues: CAWSSLGGSYGYTF.

The CDR3 is CAISNEREGSGELFF. CDR3 bases: TGTGCCATCAGTAATGAGCGGGAGGGCTCCGGGGAGCTGTTTTTT. The V call is TRBV10-3, the J call TRBJ2-2; TRBD2 matches at 10 bases. The germline gives CDR1 ENHRY, CDR2 SYGVKD. The CDR3 runs to 15 residues. The ends lost 5 bases at V and 6 bases at J; junction bases unmatched: 6.

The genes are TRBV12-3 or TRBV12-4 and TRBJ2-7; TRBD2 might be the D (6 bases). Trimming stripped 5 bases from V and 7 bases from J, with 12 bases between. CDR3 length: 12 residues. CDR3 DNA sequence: TGTGCCAGCAGTCGGGGACTTTCTGAGCAGTACTTC. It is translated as CASSRGLSEQYF.

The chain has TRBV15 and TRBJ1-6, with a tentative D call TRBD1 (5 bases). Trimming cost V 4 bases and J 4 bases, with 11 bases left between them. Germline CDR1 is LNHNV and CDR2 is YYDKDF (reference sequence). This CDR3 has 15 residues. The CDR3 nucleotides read TGTGCCACCAGCACCGGGACGTTATATAATTCACCCCTCCACTTT. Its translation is CATSTGTLYNSPLHF.

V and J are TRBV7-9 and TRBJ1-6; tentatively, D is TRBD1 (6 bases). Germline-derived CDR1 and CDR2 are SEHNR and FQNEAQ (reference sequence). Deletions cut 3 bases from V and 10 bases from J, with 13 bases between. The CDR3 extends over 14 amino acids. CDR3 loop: CASSLEGGKSPLHF. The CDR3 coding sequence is TGTGCCAGCAGCTTGGAAGGGGGGAAGTCACCCCTCCACTTT.

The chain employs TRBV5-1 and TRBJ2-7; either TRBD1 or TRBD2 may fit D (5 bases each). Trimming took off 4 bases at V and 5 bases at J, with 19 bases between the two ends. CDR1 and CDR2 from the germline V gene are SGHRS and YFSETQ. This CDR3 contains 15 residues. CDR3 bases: TGCGCCAGCAGCCCCCTAAGTGTGGGGGTAGACGAGCAGTACTTC. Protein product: CASSPLSVGVDEQYF.

This chain's CDR3 is CASSIFGRVPYEQYF. The CDR3 DNA reads TGTGCCAGTAGTATATTTGGCAGGGTTCCCTACGAGCAGTACTTC. The chain links TRBV19 to TRBJ2-7; D is possibly TRBD1 (5 bases). The CDR3 loop spans 15 amino acids. Germline CDR1 reads LNHDA; CDR2 reads SQIVND (reference sequence). V was shortened by 2 bases and J by 2 bases, with 13 bases between the two germline ends.

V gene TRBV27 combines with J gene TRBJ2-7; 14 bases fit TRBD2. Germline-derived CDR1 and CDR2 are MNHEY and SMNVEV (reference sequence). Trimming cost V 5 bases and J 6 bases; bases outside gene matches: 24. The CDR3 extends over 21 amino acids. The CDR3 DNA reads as TGTGCCAGCAGTCGTAGATCGACCCCAGGACTAGCGGGAGGTTCTTCTGCCGAGCAGTACTTC. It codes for CASSRRSTPGLAGGSSAEQYF.

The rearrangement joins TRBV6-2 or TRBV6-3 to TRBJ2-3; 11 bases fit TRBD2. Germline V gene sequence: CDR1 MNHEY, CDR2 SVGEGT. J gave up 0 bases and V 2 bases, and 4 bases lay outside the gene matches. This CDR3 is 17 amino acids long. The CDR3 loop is CASSYGTSGPSTDTQYF. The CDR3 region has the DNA TGTGCCAGCAGTTACGGGACTAGCGGCCCTAGCACAGATACGCAGTATTTT.

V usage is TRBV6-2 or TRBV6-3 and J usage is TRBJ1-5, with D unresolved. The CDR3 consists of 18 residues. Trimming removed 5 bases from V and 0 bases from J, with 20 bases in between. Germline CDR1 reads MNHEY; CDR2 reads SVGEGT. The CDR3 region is CASSTGSSSLYSNQPQHF. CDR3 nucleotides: TGTGCCAGCAGTACCGGGTCGTCCAGTTTGTATAGCAATCAGCCCCAGCATTTT.

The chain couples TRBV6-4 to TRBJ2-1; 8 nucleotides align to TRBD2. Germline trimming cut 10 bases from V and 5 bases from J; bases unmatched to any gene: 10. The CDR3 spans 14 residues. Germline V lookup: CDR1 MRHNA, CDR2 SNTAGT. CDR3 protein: CATSSGRGNNEQFF. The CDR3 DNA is TGTGCCACCTCAAGCGGGAGAGGAAACAATGAGCAGTTCTTC.

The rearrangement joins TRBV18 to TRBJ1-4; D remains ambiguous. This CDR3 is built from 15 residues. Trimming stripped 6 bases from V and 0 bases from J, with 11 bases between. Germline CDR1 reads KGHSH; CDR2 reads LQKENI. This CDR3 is CASSSQAATNEKLFF. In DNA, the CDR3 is TGTGCCAGCTCGTCTCAGGCTGCAACTAATGAAAAACTGTTTTTT.

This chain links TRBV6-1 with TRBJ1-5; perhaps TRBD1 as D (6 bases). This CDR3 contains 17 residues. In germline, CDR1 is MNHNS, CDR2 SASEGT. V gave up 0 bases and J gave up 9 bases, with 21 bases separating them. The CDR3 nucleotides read TGTGCCAGCAGTGAAGCTTTTGGGTCAGGGGCCTTGAGGCCCCAGCATTTT. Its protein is CASSEAFGSGALRPQHF.

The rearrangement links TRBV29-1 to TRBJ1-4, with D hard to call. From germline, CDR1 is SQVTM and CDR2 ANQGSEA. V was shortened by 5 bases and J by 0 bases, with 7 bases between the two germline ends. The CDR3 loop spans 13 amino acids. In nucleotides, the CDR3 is TGCAGCGTTATAGAAACAACTAATGAAAAACTGTTTTTT. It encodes CSVIETTNEKLFF.

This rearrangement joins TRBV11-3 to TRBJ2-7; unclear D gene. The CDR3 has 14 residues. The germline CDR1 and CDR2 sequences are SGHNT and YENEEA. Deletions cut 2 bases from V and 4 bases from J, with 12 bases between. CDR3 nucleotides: TGTGCCAGCAGCTTACGGCAGAACTCTTACGAGCAGTACTTC. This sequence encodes CASSLRQNSYEQYF.

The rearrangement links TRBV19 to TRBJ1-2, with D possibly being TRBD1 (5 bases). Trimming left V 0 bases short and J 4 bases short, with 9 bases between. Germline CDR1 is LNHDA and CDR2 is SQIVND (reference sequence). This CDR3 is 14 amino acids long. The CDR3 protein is CASSIDRGSYGYTF. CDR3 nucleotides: TGTGCCAGTAGTATAGATCGGGGGAGCTATGGCTACACCTTC. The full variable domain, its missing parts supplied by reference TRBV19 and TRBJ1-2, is DGGITQSPKYLFRKEGQNVTLSCEQNLNHDAMYWYRQDPGQGLRLIYYSQIVNDFQKGDIAEGYSVSREKKESFPLTVTSAQKNPTAFYLCASSIDRGSYGYTFGSGTRLTVV.

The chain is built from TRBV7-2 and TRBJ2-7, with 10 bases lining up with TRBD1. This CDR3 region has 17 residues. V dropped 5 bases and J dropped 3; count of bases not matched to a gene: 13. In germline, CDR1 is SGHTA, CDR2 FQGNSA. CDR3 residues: CASSPTGTGASRYEQYF. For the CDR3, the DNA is TGTGCCAGCAGCCCGACCGGGACAGGGGCGTCCCGCTACGAGCAGTACTTC. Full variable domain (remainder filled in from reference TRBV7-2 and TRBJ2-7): GAGVSQSPSNKVTEKGKDVELRCDPISGHTALYWYRQSLGQGLEFLIYFQGNSAPDKSGLPSDRFSAERTGGSVSTLTIQRTQQEDSAVYLCASSPTGTGASRYEQYFGPGTRLTVT.

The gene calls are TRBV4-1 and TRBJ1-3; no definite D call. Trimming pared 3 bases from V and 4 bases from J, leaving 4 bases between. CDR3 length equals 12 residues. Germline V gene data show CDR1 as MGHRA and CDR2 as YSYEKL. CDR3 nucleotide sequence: TGCGCCAGCAGCCAGTCCGGAAACACCATATATTTT. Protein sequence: CASSQSGNTIYF.

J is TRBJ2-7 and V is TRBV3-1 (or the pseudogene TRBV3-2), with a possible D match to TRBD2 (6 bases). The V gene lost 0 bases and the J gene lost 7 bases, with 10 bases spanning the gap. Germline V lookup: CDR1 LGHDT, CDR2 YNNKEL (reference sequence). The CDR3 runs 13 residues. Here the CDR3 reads CASSQDGSREQYF. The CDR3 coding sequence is TGTGCCAGCAGCCAAGACGGGAGTAGAGAGCAGTACTTC.

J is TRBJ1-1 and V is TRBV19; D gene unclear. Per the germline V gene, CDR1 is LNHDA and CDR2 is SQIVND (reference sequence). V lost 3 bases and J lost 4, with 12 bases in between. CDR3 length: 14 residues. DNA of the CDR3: TGTGCCAGTAGTATTGAACGGCTGAGCACTGAAGCTTTCTTT. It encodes CASSIERLSTEAFF.

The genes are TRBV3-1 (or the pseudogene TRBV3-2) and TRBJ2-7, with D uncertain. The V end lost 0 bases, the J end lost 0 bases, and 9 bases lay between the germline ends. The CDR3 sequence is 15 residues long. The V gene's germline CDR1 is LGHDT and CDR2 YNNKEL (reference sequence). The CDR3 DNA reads TGTGCCAGCAGCCAAGATCAGGTGAGCTCCTACGAGCAGTACTTC. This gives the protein CASSQDQVSSYEQYF.

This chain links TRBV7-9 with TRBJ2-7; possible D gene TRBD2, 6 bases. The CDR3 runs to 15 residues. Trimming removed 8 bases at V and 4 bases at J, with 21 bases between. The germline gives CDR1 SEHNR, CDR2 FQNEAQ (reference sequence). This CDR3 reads CASHISKEGAYEQYF. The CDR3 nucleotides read TGTGCCAGCCATATCTCAAAGGAGGGAGCATACGAGCAGTACTTC.

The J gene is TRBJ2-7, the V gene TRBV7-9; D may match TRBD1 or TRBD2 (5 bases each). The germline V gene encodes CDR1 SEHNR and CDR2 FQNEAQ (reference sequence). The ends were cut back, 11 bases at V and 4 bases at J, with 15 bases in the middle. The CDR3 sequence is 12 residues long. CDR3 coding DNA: TGTGCCTCCGGGACCGATCTATACGAGCAGTACTTC. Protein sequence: CASGTDLYEQYF. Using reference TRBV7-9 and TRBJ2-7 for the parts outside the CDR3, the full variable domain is DTGVSQNPRHKITKRGQNVTFRCDPISEHNRLYWYRQTLGQGPEFLTYFQNEAQLEKSRLLSDRFSAERPKGSFSTLEIQRTEQGDSAMYLCASGTDLYEQYFGPGTRLTVT.

CDR3 in DNA: TGTGCCAGTAGTATTCTAGCCGGGCCTAATCAGCCCCAGCATTTT. This sequence encodes CASSILAGPNQPQHF. The genes are TRBV19 and TRBJ1-5; D is unclear. In germline, CDR1 is LNHDA, CDR2 SQIVND (reference sequence). V lost 3 bases, J lost 4 bases, and 13 bases lay in between. The CDR3 spans 15 residues. Based on the CDR3 plus reference TRBV19 and TRBJ1-5, the full variable domain is DGGITQSPKYLFRKEGQNVTLSCEQNLNHDAMYWYRQDPGQGLRLIYYSQIVNDFQKGDIAEGYSVSREKKESFPLTVTSAQKNPTAFYLCASSILAGPNQPQHFGDGTRLSIL.

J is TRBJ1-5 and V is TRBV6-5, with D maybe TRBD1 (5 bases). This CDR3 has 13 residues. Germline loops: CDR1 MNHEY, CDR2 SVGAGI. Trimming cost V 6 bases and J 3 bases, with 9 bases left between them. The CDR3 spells CASSQGLNQPQHF. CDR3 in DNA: TGTGCCAGCAGCCAGGGTCTCAATCAGCCCCAGCATTTT.

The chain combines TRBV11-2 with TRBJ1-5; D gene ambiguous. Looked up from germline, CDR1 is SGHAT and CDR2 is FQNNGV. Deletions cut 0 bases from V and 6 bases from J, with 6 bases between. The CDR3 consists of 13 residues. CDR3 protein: CASSLDLGQPQHF. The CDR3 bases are TGTGCCAGCAGCTTAGATCTAGGTCAGCCCCAGCATTTT. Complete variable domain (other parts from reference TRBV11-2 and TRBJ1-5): EAGVAQSPRYKIIEKRQSVAFWCNPISGHATLYWYQQILGQGPKLLIQFQNNGVVDDSQLPKDRFSAERLKGVDSTLKIQPAKLEDSAVYLCASSLDLGQPQHFGDGTRLSIL.

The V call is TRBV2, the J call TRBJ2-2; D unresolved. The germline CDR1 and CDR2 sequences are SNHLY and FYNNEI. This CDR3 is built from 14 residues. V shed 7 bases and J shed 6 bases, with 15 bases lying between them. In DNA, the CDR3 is TGTGCCAGCAATGGGAAAGGGCCCGCCGGGGAGCTGTTTTTT. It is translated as CASNGKGPAGELFF.